What follows are 11 T cell receptor beta chains derived from one specimen sequenced in a study of shared clonotypes between healthy human individuals. The data were produced by immunoSEQ multiplex PCR, yet TCRdb's version contains in-frame clones alone and is incomplete. The sample shows 650,000 to 700,000 clones, about nine tenths of them seen only once. Sequencing input: memory CD8+ T cells from PBMCs. Regarding subset: CD45RO+ cells pooled with CCR7-negative TemRA cells. The receptor source for this set is a man aged 18-30 years in good health. Some clones in this sample may be carry-over from other donors' samples.

The chain recombines TRBV28 with TRBJ2-5, with D perhaps TRBD1 or TRBD2 (6 bases each). The CDR3 has 13 amino acids. CDR1 and CDR2 from the germline V gene are MDHEN and SYDVKM. Trimming took 6 bases from V and 1 from J, leaving 9 bases between them. CDR3 nucleotides: TGTGCCAGCAGAAGGGGGGCCCAAGAGACCCAGTACTTC. Protein product: CASRRGAQETQYF.

The chain employs TRBV7-9 and TRBJ1-2; D is undetermined. This CDR3 has 14 amino acids. Germline lookup yields CDR1 SEHNR and CDR2 FQNEAQ (reference sequence). Trimming removed 5 bases from V and 6 bases from J, with 16 bases in between. CDR3 protein: CASSQGITEDGYTF. The CDR3 nucleotides read TGTGCCAGCAGCCAAGGGATTACCGAGGATGGCTACACCTTC.

The gene calls are TRBV2 and TRBJ1-3; D not resolved. CDR1 and CDR2 from the germline V gene are SNHLY and FYNNEI. The CDR3 loop spans 15 amino acids. The V end lost 3 bases, the J end lost 1 base, and 10 bases lay between the germline ends. The CDR3 region is CASSDNYLSGNTIYF. The CDR3 coding sequence is TGTGCCAGCAGTGACAACTACCTTTCTGGAAACACCATATATTTT.

The chain has TRBV2 and TRBJ2-1, with 10 bases identical to TRBD2. Germline values: CDR1 SNHLY, CDR2 FYNNEI. The CDR3 covers 16 residues. Trimming took 6 bases from V and 0 from J; bases not matched to a gene: 5. This chain's CDR3 is CASRGGTSASYNEQFF. CDR3 in DNA: TGTGCCAGCAGGGGCGGGACTAGCGCCTCCTACAATGAGCAGTTCTTC.

Worth noting for this clone: At the DNA level, this CDR3 is encoded by other sequences in the same sample as well. This sequence joins TRBV27 and TRBJ2-7; 12 bases are a match to TRBD2. This CDR3 region has 16 residues. V was clipped by 5 bases and J by 1 base; unmatched bases: 6. CDR1 is MNHEY and CDR2 is SMNVEV in the germline V gene (reference sequence). The CDR3: CASSPSSGRVSYEQYF. The CDR3, as DNA: TGTGCCAGCAGTCCGTCTAGCGGGAGGGTATCCTACGAGCAGTACTTC.

This chain uses TRBV28 with TRBJ1-4; D not certain. CDR3 length: 15 amino acids. Trimming cost V 5 bases and J 4 bases, with 14 bases left between them. Germline CDR1 is MDHEN and CDR2 is SYDVKM. The CDR3 spells CASSVTARLNEKLFF. The CDR3 nucleotides read TGTGCCAGCAGTGTTACAGCCCGACTTAATGAAAAACTGTTTTTT.

The chain employs TRBV27 and TRBJ2-3; 7 positions match TRBD2. The CDR3 has 15 amino acids. Trimming cost V 8 bases and J 3 bases; bases outside gene matches: 11. In germline, CDR1 is MNHEY, CDR2 SMNVEV (reference sequence). CDR3 in amino acids: CASSLILATTDTQYF. The CDR3 DNA reads as TGTGCCAGCTCCTTAATACTAGCGACGACAGATACGCAGTATTTT.

The chain links TRBV13 to TRBJ2-7; 9 bases agree with TRBD1. This CDR3 comprises 16 residues. V shed 6 bases, J shed 6 bases, and the junction held 15 bases outside the gene matches. The V gene's germline CDR1 is PRHDT and CDR2 FYEKMQ (reference sequence). The CDR3 nucleotides read TGTGCCAGCAGTCTAAGTCCGGGACAGGGCCGCGTCGAGCAGTACTTC. Protein: CASSLSPGQGRVEQYF. Supplemented by reference TRBV13 and TRBJ2-7, the full variable domain reads AAGVIQSPRHLIKEKRETATLKCYPIPRHDTVYWYQQGPGQDPQFLISFYEKMQSDKGSIPDRFSAQQFSDYHSELNMSSLELGDSALYFCASSLSPGQGRVEQYFGPGTRLTVT.

Written as DNA, the CDR3 is TGTGCCAGCAGCCTTGGGCCGGGCCTTTTACCCTACGAGCAGTACTTC. Amino acids: CASSLGPGLLPYEQYF. This chain connects TRBV14 to TRBJ2-7; D gene unclear. The CDR3 covers 16 residues. Germline CDR1 and CDR2: SGHDN and FVKESK. The germline V and J ends were trimmed by 4 bases and 2 bases, with 18 bases remaining between them.

This rearrangement joins TRBV7-8 to TRBJ1-2; maybe TRBD1 (6 bases). V shed 5 bases and J shed 5 bases, with 24 bases lying between them. The CDR3 length is 17 residues. In germline, CDR1 is SGHVS, CDR2 FQNEAQ. In DNA, the CDR3 is TGTGCCAGCAGCCCCCGGGGTAGTAGGGAAGGGGGATATGGCTACACCTTC. Translating it yields CASSPRGSREGGYGYTF.

J is TRBJ2-7 and V is TRBV9; weak D call: TRBD2 (5 bases). Looked up from germline, CDR1 is SGDLS and CDR2 is YYNGEE. The CDR3 length is 15 residues. V lost 0 bases, J lost 3 bases, and 13 bases lay in between. CDR3 DNA sequence: TGTGCCAGCAGCGTAGGGGGAGCGCAAGTCTACGAGCAGTACTTC. Translation gives CASSVGGAQVYEQYF.